This entry features one T cell receptor beta chain sequence. The data derive from a study of CD8 T cells in Susac syndrome. The CDR3 contains 14 residues. V was shortened by 2 bases and J by 10 bases, with 17 bases between the two germline ends. The germline CDR1 and CDR2 sequences are ENHRY and SYGVKD. CD8+ and CD4+ T cells from blood underwent TCR beta sequencing. Negative isolation was applied to CD8+ and CD4+ T cells, and FACS enrichment was applied to TEMRA cells. With random hexamers, reverse transcription was performed on about 0.45 to 1 ug of RNA. TCRdb ran MiXCR on the immunoSEQ multiplex PCR reads and lists one entry per CDR3 protein. The sample lists 250,000 to 300,000 distinct CDR3 sequences, around 84% occurring once.

The rearrangement uses TRBV10-3 and TRBJ1-1, with a possible D match to TRBD1 (6 bases). The sequence derives from a human donor with multiple sclerosis. The sample comprised CD8+ T cells from PBMCs. The CDR3 region has the DNA TGTGCCATCAGTGAGACGGGGGGGCGACCGGCAGCTTTCTTT. Residues: CAISETGGRPAAFF.